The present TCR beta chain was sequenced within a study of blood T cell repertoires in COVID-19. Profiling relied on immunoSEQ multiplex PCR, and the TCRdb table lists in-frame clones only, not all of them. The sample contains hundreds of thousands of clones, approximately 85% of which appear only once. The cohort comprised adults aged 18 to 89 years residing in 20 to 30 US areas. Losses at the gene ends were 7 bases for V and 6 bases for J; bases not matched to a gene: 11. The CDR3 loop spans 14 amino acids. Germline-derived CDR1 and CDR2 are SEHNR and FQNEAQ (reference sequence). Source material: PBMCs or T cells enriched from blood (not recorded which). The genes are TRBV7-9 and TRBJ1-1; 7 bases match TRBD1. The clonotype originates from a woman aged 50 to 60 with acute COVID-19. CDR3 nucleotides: TGTGCCAGCACCCAGGGGGTGGCAGGAGCTGAAGCTTTCTTT. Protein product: CASTQGVAGAEAFF.